These 14 T cell receptor beta chains were sequenced from one sample in a study of sequential checkpoint blockade in melanoma. As for treatment: randomized to nivolumab then ipilimumab (arm A) or the reverse (arm B). Here immunoSEQ multiplex PCR was the method, and the copy in TCRdb shows in-frame clones only, minus some. Among roughly 21,000 clones listed, around 25% were seen once. The specimen was tumor tissue (inferred from file names), collected from a patient given nivolumab and ipilimumab in sequence. These TCRs come from a human donor with melanoma.

This clone was detected a few times. V gene TRBV4-1 combines with J gene TRBJ2-2, with 11 bases that match TRBD2. Germline V gene sequence: CDR1 MGHRA, CDR2 YSYEKL. The V segment lost 4 bases and the J segment 7 bases; nucleotides outside the gene matches: 8. The CDR3 extends over 16 amino acids. The DNA for the CDR3 is TGCGCCAGCAGCCTGCAGCAGACTAGCGGGGTCGGGGAGCTGTTTTTT. This encodes CASSLQQTSGVGELFF.

This clone was detected a few times. This chain uses TRBV6-8 with TRBJ2-3; 15 bases align to TRBD2. The germline V gene encodes CDR1 MNHGY and CDR2 SAAAGT. The trim removed 2 bases at V and 6 bases at J, leaving 3 bases unmatched. This CDR3 has 16 residues. The CDR3: CASSYGLAGGPDTQYF. The CDR3 DNA follows: TGTGCCAGCAGTTACGGACTAGCGGGGGGGCCGGATACGCAGTATTTT.

The chain carries TRBV15 and TRBJ2-1, with D perhaps matching TRBD1 (5 bases). The germline V and J ends were trimmed by 1 base and 2 bases, with 9 bases remaining between them. Germline CDR1 is LNHNV and CDR2 is YYDKDF (reference sequence). CDR3 length: 15 residues. The CDR3, as DNA: TGTGCCACCAGCAGAGGTTTGGGGCCCTACAATGAGCAGTTCTTC. Its translation is CATSRGLGPYNEQFF.

This clone turned up a few times. The gene calls are TRBV9 and TRBJ1-1; D not resolved. CDR3 length: 14 residues. The ends were cut back, 0 bases at V and 4 bases at J, with 10 bases in the middle. Per germline, CDR1 SGDLS and CDR2 YYNGEE. The CDR3 bases are TGTGCCAGCAGCGTAGGAGGGCAGAGCACTGAAGCTTTCTTT. Translating gives CASSVGGQSTEAFF. The full variable domain, its missing parts supplied by reference TRBV9 and TRBJ1-1, is DSGVTQTPKHLITATGQRVTLRCSPRSGDLSVYWYQQSLDQGLQFLIQYYNGEERAKGNILERFSAQQFPDLHSELNLSSLELGDSALYFCASSVGGQSTEAFFGQGTRLTVV.

This clone was observed a few times. J is TRBJ2-3 and V is TRBV4-1; D is uncertain. Germline V CDR1 and CDR2: MGHRA, YSYEKL. The CDR3 runs to 15 residues. Trimming cost V 0 bases and J 0 bases, with 7 bases left between them. The CDR3 reads CASSQEYESTDTQYF. CDR3 nucleotide sequence: TGCGCCAGCAGCCAAGAGTATGAGAGCACAGATACGCAGTATTTT.

The V call is TRBV9, the J call TRBJ1-5; D might be TRBD1 (5 bases). The CDR3 spans 15 residues. Germline V gene lookup returns CDR1 SGDLS and CDR2 YYNGEE. V was cut by 0 bases and J by 1 base, with 8 bases left in between. The CDR3 region is CASSVGSGSNQPQHF. DNA of the CDR3: TGTGCCAGCAGCGTAGGGTCAGGGAGCAATCAGCCCCAGCATTTT. Full variable domain (outside the CDR3, taken from reference TRBV9 and TRBJ1-5): DSGVTQTPKHLITATGQRVTLRCSPRSGDLSVYWYQQSLDQGLQFLIQYYNGEERAKGNILERFSAQQFPDLHSELNLSSLELGDSALYFCASSVGSGSNQPQHFGDGTRLSIL.

This chain links TRBV11-3 with TRBJ2-7; no reliable D call. Trimming removed 5 bases from V and 0 bases from J, with 11 bases in between. CDR3 length: 14 residues. Germline V CDR1 and CDR2: SGHNT, YENEEA. The CDR3 DNA is TGTGCCAGCAGCCACATAGCTAGCTCCTACGAGCAGTACTTC. This gives the protein CASSHIASSYEQYF.

This clone was observed a handful of times. This rearrangement joins TRBV10-3 to TRBJ2-1; the D gene could be TRBD1 or TRBD2 (5 bases each). Germline CDR1 and CDR2: ENHRY and SYGVKD. This CDR3 has 15 amino acids. Deletions cut 0 bases from V and 7 bases from J, with 13 bases between. DNA of the CDR3: TGTGCCATCAGTGAGTCAGCCGGGGCCGGAAATGAGCAGTTCTTC. Translated: CAISESAGAGNEQFF.

The V gene is TRBV11-3, the J gene TRBJ1-4; D is unresolved. Germline V gene lookup returns CDR1 SGHNT and CDR2 YENEEA. The CDR3 runs to 14 residues. Between the trimmed V and J ends, which lost 5 bases and 8 bases, there was a span of 15 bases. The CDR3 DNA reads as TGTGCCAGCAGCACCGTACTTCAAGGGGAAAAACTGTTTTTT. Translating it yields CASSTVLQGEKLFF. Full variable domain (remainder filled in from reference TRBV11-3 and TRBJ1-4): EAGVVQSPRYKIIEKKQPVAFWCNPISGHNTLYWYLQNLGQGPELLIRYENEEAVDDSQLPKDRFSAERLKGVDSTLKIQPAELGDSAVYLCASSTVLQGEKLFFGSGTQLSVL.

The chain employs TRBV6-8 and TRBJ2-1, with D possibly TRBD2 on 5 matching bases. V lost 8 bases and J 0 bases, leaving 17 bases between the germline ends. This CDR3 spans 16 amino acids. The germline gives CDR1 MNHGY, CDR2 SAAAGT. Here the CDR3 reads CASAETASGSYNEQFF. Written as DNA, the CDR3 is TGTGCCAGCGCCGAAACGGCCAGCGGCTCCTACAATGAGCAGTTCTTC.

V and J are TRBV6-8 and TRBJ2-5; 8 nucleotides align to TRBD2. V was clipped by 0 bases and J by 5 bases; unmatched bases: 11. From germline, CDR1 is MNHGY and CDR2 SAAAGT. The CDR3 has 17 amino acids. The CDR3 nucleotides are TGTGCCAGCAGTTACTCGGGACTAGGAGGGACCGGGGAGACCCAGTACTTC. Encoded protein: CASSYSGLGGTGETQYF.

Here the CDR3 reads CSVEYSHRDSYNEQFF. CDR3 in DNA: TGCAGCGTTGAATATTCCCACAGGGACAGTTACAATGAGCAGTTCTTC. The chain couples TRBV29-1 to TRBJ2-1; 7 nucleotides match TRBD1. The CDR3 contains 16 residues. Germline V gene lookup returns CDR1 SQVTM and CDR2 ANQGSEA. Losses at the gene ends were 2 bases for V and 4 bases for J; bases not matched to a gene: 11.

In its sample, this clone was seen a few times. CDR3 protein: CASSFIGAGYTF. The DNA of the CDR3 is TGTGCCAGCAGTTTCATCGGGGCTGGCTACACCTTC. The chain is built from TRBV28 and TRBJ1-2; D possibly corresponds to TRBD1 (5 bases). V was trimmed by 3 bases and J by 7 bases, leaving 9 bases between them. CDR1 MDHEN and CDR2 SYDVKM come from the germline V gene. The CDR3 is 12 residues long.

The gene calls are TRBV11-3 and TRBJ2-1, with D hard to call. Germline values: CDR1 SGHNT, CDR2 YENEEA. The V gene lost 8 bases and the J gene lost 0 bases, with 11 bases spanning the gap. The CDR3 spans 14 residues. The CDR3 DNA reads as TGTGCCAGCGGCCTGATGAGCTCCTACAATGAGCAGTTCTTC. Encoded protein: CASGLMSSYNEQFF. The whole variable domain, filled in from reference TRBV11-3 and TRBJ2-1, reads EAGVVQSPRYKIIEKKQPVAFWCNPISGHNTLYWYLQNLGQGPELLIRYENEEAVDDSQLPKDRFSAERLKGVDSTLKIQPAELGDSAVYLCASGLMSSYNEQFFGPGTRLTVL.